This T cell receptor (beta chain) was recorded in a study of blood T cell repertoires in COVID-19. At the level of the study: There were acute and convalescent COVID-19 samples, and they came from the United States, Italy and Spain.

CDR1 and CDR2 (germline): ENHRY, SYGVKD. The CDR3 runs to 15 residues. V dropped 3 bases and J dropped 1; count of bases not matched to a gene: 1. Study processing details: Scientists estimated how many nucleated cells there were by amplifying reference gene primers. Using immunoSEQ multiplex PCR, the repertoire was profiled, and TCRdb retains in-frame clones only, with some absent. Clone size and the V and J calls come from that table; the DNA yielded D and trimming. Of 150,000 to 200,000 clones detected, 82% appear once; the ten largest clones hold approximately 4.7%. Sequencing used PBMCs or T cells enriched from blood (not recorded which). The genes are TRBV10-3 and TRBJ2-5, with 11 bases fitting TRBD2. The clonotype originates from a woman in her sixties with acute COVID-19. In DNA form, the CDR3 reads TGTGCCATCAGTGATAGCGGGGGGGCCCAAGAGACCCAGTACTTC. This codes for CAISDSGGAQETQYF.